The 4 T cell receptor beta chains in this list originate from one sample, sequenced in a study of T cells in Graves' hyperthyroidism and ophthalmopathy. Using RNA transcripts as the source, TCR beta CDR3 regions were amplified. Researchers ran a first-round RT-PCR on the TCR CDR3 using the HTBI primer set. MiXCR, applied by TCRdb to the multiplex PCR reads, yields one record per CDR3 protein. The sample lists about 300,000 distinct CDR3 sequences; roughly a fifth were seen once. Sequencing was done on a sample of blood. These TCRs come from a man aged 50-60 years with Graves' ophthalmopathy.

The chain couples TRBV19 to TRBJ2-1; 9 bases match TRBD2. J lost 2 bases, V lost 4 bases, and 15 bases had no gene match. CDR3 length: 19 amino acids. Germline CDR1 and CDR2: LNHDA and SQIVND (reference sequence). CDR3 nucleotide sequence: TGTGCCAGTAGTAGAATTCCCGGGACTAGCTACCGACCCTACAATGAGCAGTTCTTC. Amino acid sequence: CASSRIPGTSYRPYNEQFF.

In this sample, this clonotype turned up a few times. This rearrangement joins TRBV20-1 to TRBJ2-7; 7 nucleotides line up with TRBD1. After removal of 5 bases from V and 0 bases from J, the junction contained 7 bases not matched to a gene. The CDR3 consists of 14 residues. Germline V lookup: CDR1 DFQATT, CDR2 SNEGSKA (reference sequence). The CDR3 loop reads CSALRDSVSYEQYF. The CDR3 DNA reads as TGCAGTGCTCTCCGGGACAGTGTCTCCTACGAGCAGTACTTC.

This clonotype was recorded many times. This sequence joins TRBV3-1 and TRBJ2-3; 13 bases fit TRBD2. V lost 5 bases, J lost 5 bases, and 10 bases stayed unmatched. The CDR3 is 17 residues long. The germline gives CDR1 LGHDT, CDR2 YNNKEL (reference sequence). CDR3 residues: CASSALLAGGPGDTQYF. The CDR3 coding sequence is TGTGCCAGCAGCGCCTTACTAGCGGGAGGGCCAGGAGATACGCAGTATTTT.

The V call is TRBV25-1, the J call TRBJ2-1, with TRBD2 matching over 10 bases. CDR1 is MGHDK, CDR2 SYGVNS, per germline. The CDR3 spans 14 residues. V gave up 8 bases and J gave up 9 bases; unmatched junction bases: 10. CDR3: CASRTSGPGSEQFF. The CDR3 coding sequence is TGTGCCAGCCGGACTAGCGGACCTGGTAGTGAGCAGTTCTTC.